Below, one T cell receptor (beta chain) is given with its context. Participants spanned ages about 18 to 100 years and resided in 20 to 30 US areas. Researchers sorted participants into cohorts using their self-reported clinical history. These data come from a study of blood T cell repertoires in COVID-19. Generated by immunoSEQ multiplex PCR, the TCRdb table keeps only in-frame clones and is missing some. This sample has 300,000 or so clones, with about 85% found just once. Source material: PBMCs or T cells enriched from blood (not recorded which). The TCR sequence derives from a woman in her thirties who had recovered from COVID-19.

The CDR3 bases are TGTGCCAGTCGAAATGAGGGGCGGGGGGACACCATATATTTT. The encoded protein is CASRNEGRGDTIYF. V is TRBV27 and J is TRBJ1-3; a possible D gene is TRBD1 (5 bases). The CDR3 runs to 14 residues. Germline CDR1 is MNHEY and CDR2 is SMNVEV (reference sequence). Trimming took 9 bases from V and 8 from J, leaving 20 bases between them.